These 18 T cell receptor beta chains came from one sample sequenced in a study of beta chain features in type 1 diabetes. The antigens these receptors bind are not known. Reverse transcription of all isolated RNA meant that expressed TCRB transcripts were sequenced. Produced via immunoSEQ multiplex PCR; TCRdb's table is partial and in-frame only. Here the sample spans a few hundred thousand clones, 14% to 15% being singletons. The study, taken as a whole, reports: TCRB CDR3s were moderately but significantly shorter in Type 1 diabetes patients in all four CD4+ subsets.

Sequenced input: naive CD4+ T cells from blood. Receptors originate from a man in his late teens or twenties with type 1 diabetes.

This clone has a handful of counts. The same CDR3 is also encoded by other DNA sequences in this sample. The chain carries TRBV5-1 and TRBJ1-1; D possibly corresponds to TRBD1 (6 bases). Germline loops: CDR1 SGHRS, CDR2 YFSETQ. Trimming removed 4 bases at V and 1 base at J, with 8 bases between. This CDR3 has 13 amino acids. The CDR3 is CASSLQGNTEAFF. CDR3 in DNA: TGCGCCAGCAGCCTACAGGGGAACACTGAAGCTTTCTTT.

This clone appeared a few times. The CDR3 here is CASSKSPPGTAPEQFF. The CDR3 DNA reads TGTGCCAGTAGTAAAAGCCCACCCGGGACAGCACCTGAGCAGTTCTTC. The chain carries TRBV19 and TRBJ2-1; 7 bases are shared with TRBD1. V shed 4 bases, J shed 9 bases, and the junction held 15 bases outside the gene matches. The CDR3 consists of 16 residues. Per germline, CDR1 LNHDA and CDR2 SQIVND (reference sequence). The full variable domain, its missing parts supplied by reference TRBV19 and TRBJ2-1, is DGGITQSPKYLFRKEGQNVTLSCEQNLNHDAMYWYRQDPGQGLRLIYYSQIVNDFQKGDIAEGYSVSREKKESFPLTVTSAQKNPTAFYLCASSKSPPGTAPEQFFGPGTRLTVL.

This clone was observed a handful of times. The CDR3 DNA follows: TGTGCCAGCAGTCAGGGGTTCAATCAGCCCCAGCATTTT. This encodes CASSQGFNQPQHF. This sequence joins TRBV7-9 and TRBJ1-5, with a tentative D call TRBD1 (6 bases). V was clipped by 6 bases and J by 3 bases, with 9 bases between them. Germline lookup yields CDR1 SEHNR and CDR2 FQNEAQ (reference sequence). The CDR3 has 13 amino acids.

This clone was counted only a few times. This sequence joins TRBV30 and TRBJ2-1, with a weak D call TRBD2 (5 bases). V was clipped by 1 base and J by 5 bases, with 12 bases between them. Looked up from germline, CDR1 is GTSNPN and CDR2 is SVGIG (reference sequence). The CDR3 has 14 amino acids. The CDR3, as DNA: TGTGCCTGGAGTGGGCTAGCAGAGAACAATGAGCAGTTCTTC. This translates into CAWSGLAENNEQFF.

This rearrangement joins TRBV5-1 to TRBJ2-3; maybe TRBD2 (5 bases). The CDR3 extends over 14 amino acids. V lost 4 bases and J 1 base, leaving 10 bases between the germline ends. Germline V lookup: CDR1 SGHRS, CDR2 YFSETQ. The CDR3 DNA is TGCGCCAGCAGCCGCGGAGGACGCACAGATACGCAGTATTTT. Its translation is CASSRGGRTDTQYF. The full variable domain, with the rest looked up from reference TRBV5-1 and TRBJ2-3, is KAGVTQTPRYLIKTRGQQVTLSCSPISGHRSVSWYQQTPGQGLQFLFEYFSETQRNKGNFPGRFSGRQFSNSRSEMNVSTLELGDSALYLCASSRGGRTDTQYFGPGTRLTVL.

This clone came up a few times. This rearrangement joins TRBV5-4 to TRBJ2-1; 8 bases align to TRBD2. Trimming at V came to 3 bases and at J to 7 bases, leaving 9 bases not matched to a gene. Germline loops: CDR1 SGHNT, CDR2 YYREEE (reference sequence). CDR3 length: 15 amino acids. The CDR3 sequence: CASSSPSGGRNEQFF. CDR3 DNA sequence: TGTGCCAGCAGCTCACCCAGCGGGGGACGGAATGAGCAGTTCTTC. Combining the CDR3 with reference TRBV5-4 and TRBJ2-1 gives the whole variable domain ETGVTQSPTHLIKTRGQQVTLRCSSQSGHNTVSWYQQALGQGPQFIFQYYREEENGRGNFPPRFSGLQFPNYSSELNVNALELDDSALYLCASSSPSGGRNEQFFGPGTRLTVL.

This clone has more than one count but fewer than ten. V is TRBV19 and J is TRBJ2-7; 8 bases fit TRBD1. In germline, CDR1 is LNHDA, CDR2 SQIVND (reference sequence). CDR3 size: 15 residues. Trimming at V came to 5 bases and at J to 3 bases, leaving 9 bases not matched to a gene. CDR3 in amino acids: CASSFTGGTGYEQYF. The CDR3 DNA sequence: TGTGCCAGTAGTTTCACAGGAGGGACAGGCTACGAGCAGTACTTC.

The chain uses TRBV5-6 and TRBJ2-3; D is perhaps TRBD2 (5 bases). CDR3 length equals 14 residues. Germline V gene data show CDR1 as SGHDT and CDR2 as YYEEEE. V lost 4 bases, J lost 5 bases, and 14 bases lay in between. The CDR3, as DNA: TGTGCCAGCAGCCGTGGCCCTCGGGGAGATACGCAGTATTTT. This gives the protein CASSRGPRGDTQYF.

V and J are TRBV10-3 and TRBJ2-7; D possibly corresponds to TRBD1 (6 bases). Germline CDR1 ENHRY, CDR2 SYGVKD. The CDR3 loop spans 12 amino acids. V lost 5 bases, J lost 5 bases, and 10 bases lay in between. CDR3 nucleotides: TGTGCCATCAGTCAGCACAGGGACGAGCAGTACTTC. Translating gives CAISQHRDEQYF.

J is TRBJ1-1 and V is TRBV28; 7 nucleotides align to TRBD1. J was trimmed by 3 bases and V by 6 bases; bases with no gene match: 10. Germline V lookup: CDR1 MDHEN, CDR2 SYDVKM. The CDR3 spans 15 residues. The CDR3 protein is CASSLGSQGDTEAFF. The CDR3 DNA reads TGTGCCAGCAGCCTGGGGTCCCAGGGGGACACTGAAGCTTTCTTT.

The chain combines TRBV10-2 with TRBJ2-3, with TRBD2 matching 10 bases. The V segment lost 6 bases and the J segment 1 base; nucleotides outside the gene matches: 1. There are 14 residues in the CDR3. Germline assignment: CDR1 WSHSY and CDR2 SAAADI. CDR3 nucleotide sequence: TGCGCCAGCAGGGGACTAGCGCGCACAGATACGCAGTATTTT. This translates into CASRGLARTDTQYF.

This clone was counted a few times. The rearrangement joins TRBV5-1 to TRBJ2-7; D possibly corresponds to TRBD1 (6 bases). The CDR3 has 15 amino acids. CDR1 is SGHRS and CDR2 is YFSETQ in the germline V gene. Trimming removed 4 bases at V and 3 bases at J, with 17 bases between. CDR3 residues: CASSVLTGNDYEQYF. The DNA of the CDR3 is TGCGCCAGCAGCGTATTAACAGGGAACGACTACGAGCAGTACTTC.

This chain links TRBV28 with TRBJ1-5, with D possibly TRBD1 on 5 matching bases. Germline V gene sequence: CDR1 MDHEN, CDR2 SYDVKM. Trimming stripped 6 bases from V and 11 bases from J, with 20 bases between. This CDR3 region has 14 residues. CDR3: CASSSGGGPQAQHF. CDR3 in DNA: TGTGCCAGCAGCTCGGGGGGGGGACCACAAGCCCAGCATTTT.

This clone was counted between two and nine times. The gene calls are TRBV27 and TRBJ1-1; 8 nucleotides agree with TRBD1. The CDR3 has 12 residues. Trimming at V came to 4 bases and at J to 10 bases, leaving 5 bases not matched to a gene. CDR1 MNHEY and CDR2 SMNVEV come from the germline V gene (reference sequence). This chain's CDR3 is CASSYTDRGAFF. The CDR3 DNA reads TGTGCCAGCAGTTACACCGACAGGGGAGCTTTCTTT.

The chain recombines TRBV18 with TRBJ2-5; TRBD1 is a possible D gene (5 bases). The V gene lost 3 bases and the J gene lost 2 bases, with 13 bases spanning the gap. From germline, CDR1 is KGHSH and CDR2 LQKENI. The CDR3 runs 15 residues. CDR3 nucleotide sequence: TGTGCCAGCTCACCCGGGCCAGGGAAGCAAGAGACCCAGTACTTC. Translation: CASSPGPGKQETQYF.

This clone has only a few counts. The chain carries TRBV9 and TRBJ1-3; D might be TRBD1 (5 bases). This CDR3 contains 16 residues. The germline gives CDR1 SGDLS, CDR2 YYNGEE. Trimming stripped 0 bases from V and 1 base from J, with 11 bases between. CDR3 sequence reads: CASSVAGQGSGNTIYF. CDR3 nucleotides: TGTGCCAGCAGCGTAGCAGGGCAGGGTTCTGGAAACACCATATATTTT.

The rearrangement joins TRBV4-3 to TRBJ2-1, with 9 nucleotides matching TRBD1. Germline trimming cut 2 bases from V and 1 base from J; bases unmatched to any gene: 6. Germline CDR1 is LGHNA and CDR2 is YSLEER. The CDR3 is 17 residues long. In nucleotides, the CDR3 is TGCGCCAGCAGCCAATATACAGGGGGCAGGTCCTACAATGAGCAGTTCTTC. Translation: CASSQYTGGRSYNEQFF.

Only a few counts were recorded for this clone. The gene calls are TRBV28 and TRBJ2-7; 8 positions match TRBD2. Germline V gives CDR1 MDHEN, CDR2 SYDVKM. Unmatched junction bases numbered 6, after V lost 4 bases and J lost 4 bases. This CDR3 contains 14 residues. CDR3 bases: TGTGCCAGCAGTTCCGGGGGGGCCCCTTACGAGCAGTACTTC. Its protein is CASSSGGAPYEQYF.